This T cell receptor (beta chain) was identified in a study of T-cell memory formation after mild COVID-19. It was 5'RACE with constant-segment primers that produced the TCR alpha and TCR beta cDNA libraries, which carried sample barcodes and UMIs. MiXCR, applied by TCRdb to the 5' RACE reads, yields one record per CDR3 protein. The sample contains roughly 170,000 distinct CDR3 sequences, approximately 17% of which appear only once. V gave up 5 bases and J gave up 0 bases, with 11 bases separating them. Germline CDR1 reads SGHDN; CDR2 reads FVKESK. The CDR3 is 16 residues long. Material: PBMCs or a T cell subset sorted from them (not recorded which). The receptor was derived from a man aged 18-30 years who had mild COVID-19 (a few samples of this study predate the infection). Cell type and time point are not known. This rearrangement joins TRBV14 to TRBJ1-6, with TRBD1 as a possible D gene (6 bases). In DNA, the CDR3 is TGTGCCAGCAGCTACCGGACAGCCTCCTATAATTCACCCCTCCACTTT. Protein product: CASSYRTASYNSPLHF.